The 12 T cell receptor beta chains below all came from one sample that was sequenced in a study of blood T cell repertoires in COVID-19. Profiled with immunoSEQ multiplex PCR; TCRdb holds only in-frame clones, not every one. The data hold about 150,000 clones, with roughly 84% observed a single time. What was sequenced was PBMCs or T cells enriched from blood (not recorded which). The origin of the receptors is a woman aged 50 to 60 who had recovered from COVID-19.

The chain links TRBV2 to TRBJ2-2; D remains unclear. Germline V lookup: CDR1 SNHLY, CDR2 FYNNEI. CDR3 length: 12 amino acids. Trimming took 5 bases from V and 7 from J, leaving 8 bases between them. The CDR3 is CASSRTGGELFF. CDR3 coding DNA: TGTGCCAGCAGTAGAACCGGCGGGGAGCTGTTTTTT.

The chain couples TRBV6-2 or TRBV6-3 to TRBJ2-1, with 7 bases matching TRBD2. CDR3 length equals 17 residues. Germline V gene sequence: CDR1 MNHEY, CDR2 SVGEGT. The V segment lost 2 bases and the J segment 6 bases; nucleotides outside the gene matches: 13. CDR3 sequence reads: CASSYTTQRGGPNEQFF. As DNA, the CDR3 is TGTGCCAGCAGTTACACAACCCAGCGGGGAGGGCCCAATGAGCAGTTCTTC.

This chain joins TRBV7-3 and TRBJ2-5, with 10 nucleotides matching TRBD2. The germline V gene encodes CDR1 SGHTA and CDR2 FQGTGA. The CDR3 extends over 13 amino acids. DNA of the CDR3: TGTGCAAGTGGACTAGCGGAAAAAGAGACCCAGTACTTC. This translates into CASGLAEKETQYF.

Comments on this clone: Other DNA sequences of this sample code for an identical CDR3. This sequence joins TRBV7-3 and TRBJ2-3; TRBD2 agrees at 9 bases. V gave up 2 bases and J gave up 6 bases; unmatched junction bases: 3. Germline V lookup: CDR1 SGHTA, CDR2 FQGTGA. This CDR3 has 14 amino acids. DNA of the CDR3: TGTGCCAGCAGCTTAGGGACTAGCCCCGATACGCAGTATTTT. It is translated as CASSLGTSPDTQYF.

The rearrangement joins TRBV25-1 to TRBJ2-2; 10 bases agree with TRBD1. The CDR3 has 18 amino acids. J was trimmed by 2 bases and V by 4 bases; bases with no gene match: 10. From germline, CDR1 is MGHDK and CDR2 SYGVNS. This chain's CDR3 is CASSAFSGTGDNTGELFF. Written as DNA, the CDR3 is TGTGCCAGCAGTGCATTTTCCGGGACAGGGGATAACACCGGGGAGCTGTTTTTT.

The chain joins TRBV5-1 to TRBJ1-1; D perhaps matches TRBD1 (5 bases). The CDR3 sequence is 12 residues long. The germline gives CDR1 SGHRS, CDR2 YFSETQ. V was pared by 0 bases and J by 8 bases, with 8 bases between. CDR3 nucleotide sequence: TGCGCCAGCAGCTTGGGACAGACGGAAGCTTTCTTT. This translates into CASSLGQTEAFF.

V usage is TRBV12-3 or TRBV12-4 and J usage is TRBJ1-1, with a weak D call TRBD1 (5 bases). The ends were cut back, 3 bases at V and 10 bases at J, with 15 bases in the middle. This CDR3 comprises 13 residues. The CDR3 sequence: CASSFRQGGRAFF. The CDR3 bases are TGTGCCAGCAGTTTTCGTCAGGGAGGGAGAGCTTTCTTT.

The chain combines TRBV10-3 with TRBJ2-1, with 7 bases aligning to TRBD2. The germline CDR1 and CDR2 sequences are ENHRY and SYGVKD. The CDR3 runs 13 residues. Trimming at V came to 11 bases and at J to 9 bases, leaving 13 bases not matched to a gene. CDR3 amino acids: CAARLAQTGEQFF. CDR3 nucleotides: TGTGCCGCCCGACTAGCTCAGACCGGTGAGCAGTTCTTC.

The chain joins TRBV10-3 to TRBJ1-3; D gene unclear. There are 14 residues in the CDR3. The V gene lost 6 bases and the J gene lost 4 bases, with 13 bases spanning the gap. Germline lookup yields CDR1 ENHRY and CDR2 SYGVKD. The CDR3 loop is CAISRELGGNTIYF. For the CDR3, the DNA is TGTGCCATCAGCCGGGAGTTGGGGGGAAACACCATATATTTT.

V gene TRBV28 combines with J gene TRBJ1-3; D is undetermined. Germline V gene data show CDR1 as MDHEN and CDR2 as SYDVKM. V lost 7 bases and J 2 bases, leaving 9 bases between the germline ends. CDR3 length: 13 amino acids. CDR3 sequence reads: CASITAPGNTIYF. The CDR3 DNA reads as TGTGCCAGCATCACTGCGCCTGGAAACACCATATATTTT.

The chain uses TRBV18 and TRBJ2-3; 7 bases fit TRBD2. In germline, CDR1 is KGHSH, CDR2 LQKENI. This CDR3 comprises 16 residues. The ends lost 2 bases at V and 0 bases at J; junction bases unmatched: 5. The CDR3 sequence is CASSPGSSGSTDTQYF. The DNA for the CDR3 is TGTGCCAGCTCACCAGGATCTAGCGGAAGCACAGATACGCAGTATTTT.

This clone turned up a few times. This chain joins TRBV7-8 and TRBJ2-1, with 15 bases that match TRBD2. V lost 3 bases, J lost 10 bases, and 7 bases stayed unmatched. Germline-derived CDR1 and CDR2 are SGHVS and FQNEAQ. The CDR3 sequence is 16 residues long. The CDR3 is CASSLGGLAGGGEQFF. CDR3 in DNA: TGTGCCAGCAGCTTGGGAGGACTAGCGGGAGGGGGGGAGCAGTTCTTC.